This T cell receptor (beta chain) was observed in a study of T cell repertoires in cytomegalovirus infection. This clonotype appeared a single time. The antigen is unknown. Germline is not matched at one junction end, which may reflect a read error. TCRdb independently ran MiXCR on the reads; one entry per CDR3 protein. The table records about 900,000 distinct CDR3 sequences, roughly 30% of them present only once. CDR1 and CDR2 from the germline V gene are SGHTA and FQGNSA. The CDR3 runs to 17 residues. The source of this sequence is a human donor in good health (CMV status not recorded). Some clones in this sample may be carry-over from other donors' samples. The source material was cultured CD8+ T cells from PBMCs, sampled from culture after CMV antigen stimulation. The chain combines TRBV7-2 with TRBJ1-5; a possible D gene is TRBD1 (6 bases). CDR3 in amino acids: CARSSYSGWGAHQPQHF. In DNA form, the CDR3 reads TGTGCCAGAAGCTCCTACTCCGGATGGGGGGCCCATCAGCCCCAGCATTTT.